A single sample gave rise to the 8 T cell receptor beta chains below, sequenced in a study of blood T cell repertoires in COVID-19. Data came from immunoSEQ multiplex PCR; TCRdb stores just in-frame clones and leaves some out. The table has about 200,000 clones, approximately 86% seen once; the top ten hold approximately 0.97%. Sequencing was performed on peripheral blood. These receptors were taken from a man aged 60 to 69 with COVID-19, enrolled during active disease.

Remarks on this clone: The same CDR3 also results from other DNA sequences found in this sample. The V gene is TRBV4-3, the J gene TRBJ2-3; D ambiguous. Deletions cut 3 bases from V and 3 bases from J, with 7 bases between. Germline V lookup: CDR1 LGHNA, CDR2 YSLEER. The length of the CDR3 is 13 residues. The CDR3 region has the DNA TGCGCCAGCAGCCAGCCCGGGACAGATACGCAGTATTTT. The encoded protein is CASSQPGTDTQYF.

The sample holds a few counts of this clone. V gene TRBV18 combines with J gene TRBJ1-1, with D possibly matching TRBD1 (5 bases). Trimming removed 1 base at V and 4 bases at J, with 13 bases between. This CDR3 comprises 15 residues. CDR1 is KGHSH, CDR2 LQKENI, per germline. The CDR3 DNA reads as TGTGCCAGCTCACCACTGCAGGGTACTGGCACTGAAGCTTTCTTT. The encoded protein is CASSPLQGTGTEAFF.

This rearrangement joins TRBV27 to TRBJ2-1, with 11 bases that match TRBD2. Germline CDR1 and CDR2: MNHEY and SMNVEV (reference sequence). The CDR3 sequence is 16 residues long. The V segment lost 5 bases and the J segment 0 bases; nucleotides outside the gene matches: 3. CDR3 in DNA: TGTGCCAGCAGTCAAACTAGCGGGAGCTCCTACAATGAGCAGTTCTTC. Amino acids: CASSQTSGSSYNEQFF.

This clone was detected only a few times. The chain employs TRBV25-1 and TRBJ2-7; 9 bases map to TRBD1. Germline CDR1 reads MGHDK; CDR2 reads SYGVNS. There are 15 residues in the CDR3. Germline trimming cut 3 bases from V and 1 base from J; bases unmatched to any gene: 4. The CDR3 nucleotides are TGTGCCAGCAGTGAGTCAGGGACAGGGTCCTACGAGCAGTACTTC. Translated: CASSESGTGSYEQYF.

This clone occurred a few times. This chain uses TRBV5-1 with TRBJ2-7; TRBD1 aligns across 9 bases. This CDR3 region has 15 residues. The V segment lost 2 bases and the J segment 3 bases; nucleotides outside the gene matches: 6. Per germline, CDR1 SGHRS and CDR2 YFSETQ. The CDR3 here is CASSLGTGLVYEQYF. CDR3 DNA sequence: TGCGCCAGCAGCTTAGGGACAGGGTTGGTCTACGAGCAGTACTTC.

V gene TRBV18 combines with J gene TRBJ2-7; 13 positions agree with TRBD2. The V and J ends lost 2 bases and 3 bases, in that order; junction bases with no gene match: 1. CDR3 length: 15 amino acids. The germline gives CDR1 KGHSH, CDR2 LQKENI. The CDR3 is CASSPGTSGDYEQYF. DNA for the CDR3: TGTGCCAGCTCACCAGGGACTAGCGGGGACTACGAGCAGTACTTC.

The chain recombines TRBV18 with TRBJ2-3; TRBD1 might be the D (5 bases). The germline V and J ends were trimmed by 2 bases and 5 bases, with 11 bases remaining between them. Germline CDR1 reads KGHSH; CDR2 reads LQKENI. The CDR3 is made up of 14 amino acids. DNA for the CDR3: TGTGCCAGCTCACCATCAGGGCCCAGAGATACGCAGTATTTT. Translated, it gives CASSPSGPRDTQYF.

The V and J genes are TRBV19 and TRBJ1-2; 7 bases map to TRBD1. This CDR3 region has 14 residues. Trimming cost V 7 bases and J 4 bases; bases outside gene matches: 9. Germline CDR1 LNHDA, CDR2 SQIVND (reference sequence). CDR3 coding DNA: TGTGCCAGTAACGGACAGGAGTTTTTCTATGGCTACACCTTC. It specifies CASNGQEFFYGYTF.